What follows describes a single T cell receptor (beta chain). The sample originates from a study of blood T cell repertoires in COVID-19. Overall study context: Sample material is recorded as cDNA or gDNA derived from T cells, B-cell-depleted T cells, or PBMCs.

Original methodology: It was from reference gene primer amplification that nucleated cell counts were estimated. Sequencing was performed with immunoSEQ multiplex PCR; in TCRdb, only in-frame clones are kept and a portion is missing. V, J and clone size derive from that table, while D and trimming were established from the DNA sequence. There are under 250,000 clones in the sample; 75% to 90% occur only once, and approximately 3.4% lies in the top ten. What was sequenced was PBMCs or T cells enriched from blood (not recorded which). The TCR was taken from a young woman in a cohort exposed to, infected with or recovered from COVID-19 (not recorded which).

Here the CDR3 reads CASSFGTSGSNEQFF. The CDR3 region has the DNA TGTGCCAGCAGCTTTGGGACTAGCGGGAGCAATGAGCAGTTCTTC. The chain carries TRBV7-8 and TRBJ2-1; 14 nucleotides line up with TRBD2. The CDR3 is made up of 15 amino acids. V lost 3 bases, J lost 6 bases, and 1 base stayed unmatched. Germline V gives CDR1 SGHVS, CDR2 FQNEAQ.